The T cell receptor (beta chain) under discussion was sequenced for a study of blood T cell repertoires in COVID-19. Libraries were prepared by immunoSEQ multiplex PCR; TCRdb keeps only in-frame clonotypes and omits some of them. Of roughly 36,000 clones listed, approximately 87% are singletons. V was trimmed by 2 bases and J by 3 bases, leaving 14 bases between them. The CDR3 loop spans 16 amino acids. In germline, CDR1 is SGHVS, CDR2 FQNEAQ. The rearrangement links TRBV7-8 to TRBJ2-1; weak D call: TRBD1 (6 bases). The specimen was peripheral blood. This receptor was identified in a man at least 80 years old with active COVID-19. CDR3 sequence (DNA): TGTGCCAGCAGCTTAAGAGGGGGAGACGACTACAATGAGCAGTTCTTC. Protein: CASSLRGGDDYNEQFF.